This TCR beta chain was observed in a study of blood T cell repertoires in COVID-19. Measured with immunoSEQ multiplex PCR; TCRdb has only the in-frame clones, and not every one. The profile covers 85,000 to 120,000 clones, with more than 80% appearing a single time and around 4% taken by the ten largest. Input material: peripheral blood. The source of this sequence is a human donor in a cohort sampled during active COVID-19.

Here the CDR3 DNA reads TGTGCCACCAGCAGAGAAACGGGTAGGACCGGGGAGCTGTTTTTT. Residues: CATSRETGRTGELFF. The chain joins TRBV15 to TRBJ2-2; no clear D. Germline CDR1 LNHNV, CDR2 YYDKDF (reference sequence). The CDR3 extends over 15 amino acids. V was clipped by 0 bases and J by 5 bases, with 10 bases between them.